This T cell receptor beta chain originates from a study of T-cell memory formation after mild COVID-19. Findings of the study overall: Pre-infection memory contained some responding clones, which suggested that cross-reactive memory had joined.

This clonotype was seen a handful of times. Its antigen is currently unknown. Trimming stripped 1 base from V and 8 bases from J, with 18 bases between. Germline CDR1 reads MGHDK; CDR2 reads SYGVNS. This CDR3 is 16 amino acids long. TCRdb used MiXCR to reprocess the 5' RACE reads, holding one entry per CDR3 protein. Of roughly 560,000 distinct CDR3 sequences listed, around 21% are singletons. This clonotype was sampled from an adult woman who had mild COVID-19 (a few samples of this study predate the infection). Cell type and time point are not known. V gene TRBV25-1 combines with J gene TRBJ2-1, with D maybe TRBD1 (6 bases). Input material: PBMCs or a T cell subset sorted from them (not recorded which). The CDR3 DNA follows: TGTGCCAGCAGTGAATCCGGAGATAGCAGGGGCGATGAGCAGTTCTTC. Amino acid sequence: CASSESGDSRGDEQFF.